These T cell receptor beta chains were read from a single sample in a study of blood T cell repertoires in COVID-19. Profiling relied on immunoSEQ multiplex PCR, and the TCRdb table lists in-frame clones only, not all of them. The sample includes around 210,000 clones, roughly 88% of them seen just once. The source material was peripheral blood. The source is a man aged 50 to 59 with COVID-19, enrolled during active disease. Each CDR3 is given with its conserved first and last residue. A D gene is named only where the DNA matches it firmly. Size is stated for part of the rows, as once, few or many counts, or as a class when the clone is expanded.

clone_size	j_call	v_call	d_call	cdr3_aa	cdr3_nt
.	TRBJ2-1	TRBV5-4	.	CASSLDRNSEQFF	TGTGCCAGCAGCTTGGACAGGAATAGTGAGCAGTTCTTC
once	TRBJ2-2	TRBV6-4	.	CASSDRQGHTGELFF	TGTGCCAGCAGTGACCGGCAGGGGCACACCGGGGAGCTGTTTTTT
.	TRBJ2-1	TRBV4-3	TRBD2	CASSQGSLAGASSYNEQFF	TGCGCCAGCAGCCAAGGGTCCCTAGCGGGGGCGAGCTCCTACAATGAGCAGTTCTTC
few	TRBJ1-1	TRBV10-2	.	CASSLSWTEAFF	TGCGCCAGCAGCTTGAGCTGGACTGAAGCTTTCTTT
.	TRBJ1-1	TRBV28	.	CASRDRRRNTEAFF	TGTGCCAGCAGAGACCGGAGGCGGAACACTGAAGCTTTCTTT
.	TRBJ1-4	TRBV6-5	.	CASARGQREKLFF	TGTGCCAGCGCCAGGGGTCAGCGGGAAAAACTGTTTTTT
.	TRBJ2-1	TRBV2	TRBD2	CASELAGDDEQFF	TGTGCCAGCGAACTAGCGGGAGACGATGAGCAGTTCTTC
once	TRBJ1-5	TRBV19	.	CASSIAGSSNQPQHF	TGTGCCAGTAGTATAGCCGGGAGTAGCAATCAGCCCCAGCATTTT
.	TRBJ2-7	TRBV4-1	.	CASSQVGSGYEQYF	TGCGCCAGCAGCCAAGTCGGTTCAGGCTACGAGCAGTACTTC
.	TRBJ1-1	TRBV20-1	.	CSARDQREAFF	TGCAGTGCTAGAGACCAGCGGGAAGCTTTCTTT
.	TRBJ1-5	TRBV7-2	TRBD1	CASSSTGFPNSNQPQHF	TGTGCCAGCAGCTCGACAGGGTTTCCGAACTCAAATCAGCCCCAGCATTTT
.	TRBJ2-5	TRBV11-3	TRBD2	CASSQSGGKETQYF	TGTGCCAGCAGCCAGAGCGGGGGAAAAGAGACCCAGTACTTC
.	TRBJ2-1	TRBV5-1	TRBD2	CASSFGGTYNEQFF	TGCGCCAGCAGCTTCGGGGGGACCTACAATGAGCAGTTCTTC
.	TRBJ1-1	TRBV19	.	CASSIMTGGYNTEAFF	TGTGCCAGTAGTATAATGACAGGAGGATACAACACTGAAGCTTTCTTT
many	TRBJ1-1	TRBV29-1	.	CSVWDIRNTEAFF	TGCAGCGTTTGGGACATCCGGAACACTGAAGCTTTCTTT